This entry lists 14 T cell receptor beta chains sequenced from one sample in a study of breast tumors, draining lymph nodes, adjacent tissues. Axillary draining lymph nodes of breast cancer patients supplied the node samples. TCRdb reprocessed the multiplex PCR reads with MiXCR, giving one entry per CDR3 protein. The sample has approximately 200,000 distinct CDR3 sequences; 31% are singletons. Sequencing used axillary lymph node tissue. These receptors were taken from a female donor with breast cancer. Some clones in this sample may be carry-over from other donors' samples.

This clonotype was recorded at least ten times. V is TRBV19 and J is TRBJ2-7; the match to TRBD2 covers 11 bases. Germline loops: CDR1 LNHDA, CDR2 SQIVND (reference sequence). This CDR3 has 15 residues. Trimming at V came to 9 bases and at J to 4 bases, leaving 11 bases not matched to a gene. CDR3 loop: CASRREGLAVYEQYF. CDR3 coding DNA: TGTGCCAGCAGACGAGAGGGACTAGCGGTTTACGAGCAGTACTTC.

The sample holds many counts of this clonotype. The chain employs TRBV6-2 or TRBV6-3 and TRBJ1-5; 8 nucleotides line up with TRBD1. The J segment lost 9 bases and the V segment lost 6 bases, leaving 13 bases of the junction unmatched. This CDR3 comprises 15 residues. Germline V gene data show CDR1 as MNHEY and CDR2 as SVGEGT. CDR3 nucleotide sequence: TGTGCCAGCAGCCCCGGGGCAGGGGGCGATCGGCCCCAGCATTTT. It encodes CASSPGAGGDRPQHF.

As to this clonotype: It is unclear where the CDR3 begins or ends on the DNA, so no DNA is shown, and the CDR3 is as TCRdb lists it. The gene calls are TRBV9 and TRBJ1-2; TRBD1 reflects the table's D call only, with no check against the DNA. Germline CDR1 reads SGDLS; CDR2 reads YYNGEE. The CDR3 contains 15 residues when both ends are counted. CDR3 sequence reads: CASSSSPGVGYGSTF.

This clonotype was counted ten times or more. One end of the junction fails to match germline, which may point to a read error. V gene TRBV7-7 combines with J gene TRBJ1-1; 9 nucleotides align to TRBD1. Germline CDR1 SSHAT, CDR2 FNYEAQ (reference sequence). This CDR3 comprises 13 residues. Here the CDR3 reads CASSRDRDTEAFF. Written as DNA, the CDR3 is TGTGCTAGCAGCAGGGACAGGGACACTGAAGCTTTCTTT.

This clonotype turned up a few times. With a much larger clone just one base away, this may be a read error. This rearrangement joins TRBV11-1 to TRBJ2-5; D is possibly TRBD1 (6 bases). CDR3 length equals 13 residues. Germline V gives CDR1 SGHAT, CDR2 FQDESV (reference sequence). The V gene lost 1 base and the J gene lost 9 bases, with 12 bases spanning the gap. CDR3 amino acids: CASSLGRGEAQYF. CDR3 in DNA: TGTGCCAGCAGCTTAGGCAGGGGTGAGGCCCAGTACTTC.

Note on this clonotype: A read error may produce the germline difference seen at one junction end. The chain is built from TRBV7-9 and TRBJ1-6; 10 positions agree with TRBD1. Germline V lookup: CDR1 SEHNR, CDR2 FQNEAQ (reference sequence). This CDR3 has 15 amino acids. The CDR3 loop reads CAGSPPGTGDSPLHF. In nucleotides, the CDR3 is TGTGCCGGCAGTCCACCCGGGACAGGGGACTCACCCCTCCACTTT.

With respect to this clonotype: At one end the junction does not follow the germline gene, possibly because of a read error. This chain joins TRBV5-6 and TRBJ2-1; the D gene is possibly TRBD1 (6 bases). Germline V gene sequence: CDR1 SGHDT, CDR2 YYEEEE. CDR3 size: 17 residues. In nucleotides, the CDR3 is TGTGCCAGCAGCTTGGTAGGCGGCTCTGCTGGGGACAATGAGCAGCTCTTC. As protein: CASSLVGGSAGDNEQLF.

As for this clonotype: A much bigger clone sits one base away, suggesting this may be a read error. This chain connects TRBV7-3 to TRBJ2-5; 7 bases are a match to TRBD2. J lost 10 bases, V lost 1 base, and 6 bases had no gene match. Looked up from germline, CDR1 is SGHTA and CDR2 is FQGTGA. The CDR3 spans 13 residues. The CDR3 protein is CASSLIGGGIQYF. In DNA, the CDR3 is TGTGCCAGCAGCTTAATTGGGGGGGGAATCCAGTACTTC.

This clonotype appeared many times. The chain has TRBV9 and TRBJ2-3; TRBD2 agrees at 13 bases. The V and J ends lost 0 bases and 0 bases, in that order; junction bases with no gene match: 7. Looked up from germline, CDR1 is SGDLS and CDR2 is YYNGEE. This CDR3 has 19 amino acids. The CDR3 nucleotides are TGTGCCAGCAGCGTAGGACTAGCGGGAGGTCAGGCTAGCACAGATACGCAGTATTTT. Translating gives CASSVGLAGGQASTDTQYF.

In its sample, this clonotype was seen many times. The chain combines TRBV7-2 with TRBJ2-1; D is undetermined. Looked up from germline, CDR1 is SGHTA and CDR2 is FQGNSA. V was trimmed by 1 base and J by 6 bases, leaving 13 bases between them. This CDR3 is built from 15 residues. DNA for the CDR3: TGTGCCAGCAGCTTAGTCGAGACAATAGGCAATGAGCAGTTCTTC. Its protein is CASSLVETIGNEQFF.

V and J are TRBV5-4 and TRBJ2-5; D call uncertain. TRBJ2-1 matches the DNA end more closely, so the J call is doubtful. Germline CDR1 SGHNT, CDR2 YYREEE (reference sequence). There are 16 residues in the CDR3. CDR3 DNA sequence: TGTGCCAGCAGCTTGGGTCCTACAACCCTCTACAATGAGCAGTTCTTC. Translated, it gives CASSLGPTTLYNEQFF.

This clonotype has a handful of counts. A single base separates this from a much larger clone, so it may be a read error. The V gene is TRBV6-4, the J gene TRBJ2-7; D is possibly TRBD1 or TRBD2 (5 bases each). The V gene lost 11 bases and the J gene lost 4 bases, with 24 bases spanning the gap. Germline assignment: CDR1 MRHNA and CDR2 SNTAGT. CDR3 size: 15 residues. This chain's CDR3 is CADTQRGESNYEQYF. The CDR3, as DNA: TGTGCCGACACCCAGCGAGGGGAGTCAAATTACGAGCAGTACTTC.

This clonotype has at least ten counts. This chain connects TRBV7-2 to TRBJ1-2; 9 positions agree with TRBD1. After removal of 4 bases from V and 4 bases from J, the junction contained 7 bases not matched to a gene. This CDR3 spans 15 amino acids. CDR1 is SGHTA and CDR2 is FQGNSA in the germline V gene. The CDR3 is CASSSLGTGTYGYTF. DNA of the CDR3: TGTGCCAGCAGCTCCCTGGGGACAGGGACCTATGGCTACACCTTC. Combining the CDR3 with reference TRBV7-2 and TRBJ1-2 gives the whole variable domain GAGVSQSPSNKVTEKGKDVELRCDPISGHTALYWYRQSLGQGLEFLIYFQGNSAPDKSGLPSDRFSAERTGGSVSTLTIQRTQQEDSAVYLCASSSLGTGTYGYTFGSGTRLTVV.

In this sample, this clonotype turned up once. The chain employs TRBV20-1 and TRBJ2-2, with D unresolved. This CDR3 is 11 amino acids long. Germline-derived CDR1 and CDR2 are DFQATT and SNEGSKA (reference sequence). Trimming shortened V by 1 base and J by 7 bases, and 4 bases separated the two germline ends. Written as DNA, the CDR3 is TGCAGTGCTAGAGTTGTCGGGGAGCTGTTTTTT. As protein: CSARVVGELFF.